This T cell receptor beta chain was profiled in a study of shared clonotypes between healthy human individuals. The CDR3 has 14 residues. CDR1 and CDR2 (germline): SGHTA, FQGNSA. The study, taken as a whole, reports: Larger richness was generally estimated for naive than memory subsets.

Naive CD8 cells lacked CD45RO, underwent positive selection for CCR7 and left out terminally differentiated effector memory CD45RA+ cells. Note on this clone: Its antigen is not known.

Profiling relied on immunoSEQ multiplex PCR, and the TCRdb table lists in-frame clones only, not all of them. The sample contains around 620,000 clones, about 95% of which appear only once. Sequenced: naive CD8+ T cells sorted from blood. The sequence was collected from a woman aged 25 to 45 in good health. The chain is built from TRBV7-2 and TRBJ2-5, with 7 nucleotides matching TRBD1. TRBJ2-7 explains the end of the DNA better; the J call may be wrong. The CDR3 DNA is TGTGCCAGCAGTTTCAACAGGGGCACCTACGAGCAGTACTTC. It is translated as CASSFNRGTYEQYF.